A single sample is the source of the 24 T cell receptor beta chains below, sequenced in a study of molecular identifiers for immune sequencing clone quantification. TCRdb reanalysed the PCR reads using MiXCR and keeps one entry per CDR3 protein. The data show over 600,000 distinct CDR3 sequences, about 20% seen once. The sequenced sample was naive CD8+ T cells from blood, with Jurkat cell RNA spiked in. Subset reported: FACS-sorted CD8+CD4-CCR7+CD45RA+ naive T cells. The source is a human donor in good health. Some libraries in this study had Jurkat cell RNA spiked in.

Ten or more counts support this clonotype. The CDR3, as DNA: TGTGCCAGCAGCCCCGGGATGCCTACGCAGTATTTT. Translating gives CASSPGMPTQYF. The V and J genes are TRBV7-9 and TRBJ2-3, with D tentatively TRBD2 (5 bases). The V and J ends lost 5 bases and 8 bases respectively, with 11 bases between them. Per germline, CDR1 SEHNR and CDR2 FQNEAQ (reference sequence). The CDR3 extends over 12 amino acids.

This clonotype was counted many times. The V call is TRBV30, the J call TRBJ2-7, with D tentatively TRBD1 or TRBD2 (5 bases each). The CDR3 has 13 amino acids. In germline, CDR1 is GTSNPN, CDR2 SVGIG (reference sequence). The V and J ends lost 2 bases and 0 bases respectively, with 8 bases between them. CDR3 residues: CAWSMGTSYEQYF. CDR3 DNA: TGTGCCTGGAGTATGGGGACCTCCTACGAGCAGTACTTC.

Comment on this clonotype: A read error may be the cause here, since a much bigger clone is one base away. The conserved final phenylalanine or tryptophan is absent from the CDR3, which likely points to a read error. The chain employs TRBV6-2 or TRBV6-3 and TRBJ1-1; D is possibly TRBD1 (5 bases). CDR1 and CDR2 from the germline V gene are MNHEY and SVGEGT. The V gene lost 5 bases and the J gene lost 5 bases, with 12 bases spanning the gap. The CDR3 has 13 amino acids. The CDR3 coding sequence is TGTGCCAGCAGTCTTTTTGAGGGGACTGAAGCTTTCTCT. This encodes CASSLFEGTEAFS.

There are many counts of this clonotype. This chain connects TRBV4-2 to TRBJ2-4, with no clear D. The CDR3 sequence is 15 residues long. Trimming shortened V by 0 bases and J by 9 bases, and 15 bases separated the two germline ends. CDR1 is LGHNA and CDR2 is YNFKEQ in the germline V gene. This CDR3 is CASSQELSPVGIQYF. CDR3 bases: TGTGCCAGCAGCCAAGAACTGTCCCCGGTTGGCATTCAGTACTTC.

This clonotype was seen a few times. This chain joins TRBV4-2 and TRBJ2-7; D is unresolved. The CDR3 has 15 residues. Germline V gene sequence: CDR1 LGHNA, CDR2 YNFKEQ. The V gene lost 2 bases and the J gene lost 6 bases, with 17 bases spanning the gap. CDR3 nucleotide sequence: TGTGCCAGCAGCCAACCCGACGCCCACCATTCCGAGCAGTACTTC. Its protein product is CASSQPDAHHSEQYF.

CDR3 bases: TGTGCCAGCAGTTATATTCCGGGACGGAGGAATGAAAAACTGTTTTTT. Translated: CASSYIPGRRNEKLFF. The chain recombines TRBV6-2 or TRBV6-3 with TRBJ1-4, with D possibly TRBD1 on 5 matching bases. The V end lost 3 bases, the J end lost 5 bases, and 16 bases lay between the germline ends. CDR3 length: 16 residues. Looked up from germline, CDR1 is MNHEY and CDR2 is SVGEGT.

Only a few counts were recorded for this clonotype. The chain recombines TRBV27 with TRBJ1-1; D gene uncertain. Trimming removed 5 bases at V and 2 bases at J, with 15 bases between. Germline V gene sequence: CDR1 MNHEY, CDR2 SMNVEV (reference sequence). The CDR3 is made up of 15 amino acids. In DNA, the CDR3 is TGTGCCAGCAGTCCTCGGACTGTAATAAACACTGAAGCTTTCTTT. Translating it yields CASSPRTVINTEAFF.

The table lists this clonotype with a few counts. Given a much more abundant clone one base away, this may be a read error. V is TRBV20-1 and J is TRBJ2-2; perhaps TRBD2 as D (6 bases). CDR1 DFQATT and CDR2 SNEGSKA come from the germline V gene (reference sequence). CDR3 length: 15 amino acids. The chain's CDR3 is CSASTQTSPPGEPFF. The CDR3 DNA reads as TGCAGTGCTAGTACCCAGACTAGTCCGCCCGGGGAGCCGTTTTTT.

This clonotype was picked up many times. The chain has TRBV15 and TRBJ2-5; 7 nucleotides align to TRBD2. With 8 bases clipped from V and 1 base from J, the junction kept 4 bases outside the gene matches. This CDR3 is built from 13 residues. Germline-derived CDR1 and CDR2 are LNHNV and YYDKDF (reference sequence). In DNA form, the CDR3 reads TGTGCCACCGGGGAGGGACTCCAAGAGACCCAGTACTTC. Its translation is CATGEGLQETQYF. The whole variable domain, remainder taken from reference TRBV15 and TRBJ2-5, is DAMVIQNPRYQVTQFGKPVTLSCSQTLNHNVMYWYQQKSSQAPKLLFHYYDKDFNNEADTPDNFQSRRPNTSFCFLDIRSPGLGDTAMYLCATGEGLQETQYFGPGTRLLVL.

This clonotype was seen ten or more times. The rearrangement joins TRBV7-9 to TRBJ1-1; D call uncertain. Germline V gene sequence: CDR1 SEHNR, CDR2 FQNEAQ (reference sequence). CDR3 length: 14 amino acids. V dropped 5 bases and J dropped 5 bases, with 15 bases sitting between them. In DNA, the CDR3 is TGTGCCAGCAGCGAAACCCCTGCGGGGACTGAAGCTTTCTTT. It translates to CASSETPAGTEAFF.

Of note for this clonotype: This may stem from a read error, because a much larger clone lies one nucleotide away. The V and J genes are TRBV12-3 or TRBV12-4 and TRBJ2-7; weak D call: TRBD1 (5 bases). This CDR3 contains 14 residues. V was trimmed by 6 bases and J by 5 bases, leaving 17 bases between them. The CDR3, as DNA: TGTGCCAGCAGCCCTTACAGGAAGTCCCACGAGCAGTACTTC. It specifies CASSPYRKSHEQYF.

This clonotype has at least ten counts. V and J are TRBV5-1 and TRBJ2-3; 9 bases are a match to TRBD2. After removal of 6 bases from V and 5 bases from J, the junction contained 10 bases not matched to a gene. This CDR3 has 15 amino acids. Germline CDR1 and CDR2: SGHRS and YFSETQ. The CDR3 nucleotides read TGCGCCAGCACTAGCGGGGACGGTATAGGAGATACGCAGTATTTT. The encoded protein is CASTSGDGIGDTQYF.

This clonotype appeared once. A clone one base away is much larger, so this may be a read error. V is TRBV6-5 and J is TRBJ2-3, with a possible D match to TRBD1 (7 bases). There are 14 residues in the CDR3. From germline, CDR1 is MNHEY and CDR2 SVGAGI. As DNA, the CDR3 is TGTGCCAGCAGTTACAATGGGGGGACAGATACGCCGTATTTT. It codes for CASSYNGGTDTPYF.

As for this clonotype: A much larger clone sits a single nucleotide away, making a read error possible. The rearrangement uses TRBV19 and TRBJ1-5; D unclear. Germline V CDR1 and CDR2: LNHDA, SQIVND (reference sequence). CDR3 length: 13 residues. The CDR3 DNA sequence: TGTACCAGTAGTATAGACCTCGGACGGCCCCAGCATTTT. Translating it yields CTSSIDLGRPQHF.

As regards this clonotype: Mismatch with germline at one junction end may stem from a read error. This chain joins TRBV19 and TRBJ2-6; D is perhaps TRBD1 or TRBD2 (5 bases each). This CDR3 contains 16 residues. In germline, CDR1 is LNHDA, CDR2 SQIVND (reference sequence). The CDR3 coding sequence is TGTGCCAGTGGTATTCCCGGGGTGTCCGGGGCCGACGTCCTGACTTTC. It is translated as CASGIPGVSGADVLTF.

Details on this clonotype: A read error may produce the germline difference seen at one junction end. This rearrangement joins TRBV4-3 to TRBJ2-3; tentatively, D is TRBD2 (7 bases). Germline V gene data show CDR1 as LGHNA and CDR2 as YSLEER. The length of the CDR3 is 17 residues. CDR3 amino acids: CASSQDRGGLSTDTHYF. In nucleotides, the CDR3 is TGCGCCAGCAGCCAAGATAGGGGGGGGCTTAGCACAGATACGCACTATTTT.

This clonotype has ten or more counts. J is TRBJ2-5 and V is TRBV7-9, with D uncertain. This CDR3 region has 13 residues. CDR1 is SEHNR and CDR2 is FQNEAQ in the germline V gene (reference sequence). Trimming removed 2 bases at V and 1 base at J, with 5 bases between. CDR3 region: CASSLRIQETQYF. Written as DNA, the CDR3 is TGTGCCAGCAGCTTACGGATCCAAGAGACCCAGTACTTC.

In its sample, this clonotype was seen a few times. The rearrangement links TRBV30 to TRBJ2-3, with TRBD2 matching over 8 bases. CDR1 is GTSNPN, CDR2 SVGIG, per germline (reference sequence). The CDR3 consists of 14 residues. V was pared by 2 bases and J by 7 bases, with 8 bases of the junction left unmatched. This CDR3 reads CAWSSRGGPYTQYF. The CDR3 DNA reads TGTGCCTGGAGTTCCCGCGGGGGGCCGTATACGCAGTATTTT.

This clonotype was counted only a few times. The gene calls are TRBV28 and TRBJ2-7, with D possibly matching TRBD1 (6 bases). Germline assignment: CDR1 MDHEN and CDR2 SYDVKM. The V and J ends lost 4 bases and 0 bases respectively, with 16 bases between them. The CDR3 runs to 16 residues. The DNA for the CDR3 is TGTGCCAGCAGTTACCCCCTCACAGGGACCTCCTACGAGCAGTACTTC. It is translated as CASSYPLTGTSYEQYF.

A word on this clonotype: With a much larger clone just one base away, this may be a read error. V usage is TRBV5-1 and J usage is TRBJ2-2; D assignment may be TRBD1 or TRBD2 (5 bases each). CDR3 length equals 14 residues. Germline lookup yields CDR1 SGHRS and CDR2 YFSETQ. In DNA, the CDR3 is TGCGCCAGCAGCCCATCAGGGTTGGCCGGGGAGCTGTCTTTT. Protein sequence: CASSPSGLAGELSF.

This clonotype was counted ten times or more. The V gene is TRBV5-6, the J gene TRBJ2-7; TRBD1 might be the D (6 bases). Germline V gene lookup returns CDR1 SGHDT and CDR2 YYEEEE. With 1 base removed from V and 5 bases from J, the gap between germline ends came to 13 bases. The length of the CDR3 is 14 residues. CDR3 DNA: TGTGCCAGCAGCTTGTCGGCAGGGGACGACGAGCAGTACTTC. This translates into CASSLSAGDDEQYF.

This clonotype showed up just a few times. The DNA of the CDR3 is TGTGCCAGCAGTCCCGAGGCGGGGGGTAACGGGGGAAACACCATATATTTT. Translating it yields CASSPEAGGNGGNTIYF. This chain connects TRBV12-3 or TRBV12-4 to TRBJ1-3; D is perhaps TRBD1 (5 bases). The V end lost 5 bases, the J end lost 4 bases, and 21 bases lay between the germline ends. The CDR3 totals 17 residues.

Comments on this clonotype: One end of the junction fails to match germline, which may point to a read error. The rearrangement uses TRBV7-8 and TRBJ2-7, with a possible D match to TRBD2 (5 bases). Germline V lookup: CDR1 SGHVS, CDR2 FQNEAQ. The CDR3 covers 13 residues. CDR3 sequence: CASSLADYYEQCF. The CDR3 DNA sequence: TGTGCCAGCAGCTTAGCCGACTACTACGAGCAGTGCTTC.

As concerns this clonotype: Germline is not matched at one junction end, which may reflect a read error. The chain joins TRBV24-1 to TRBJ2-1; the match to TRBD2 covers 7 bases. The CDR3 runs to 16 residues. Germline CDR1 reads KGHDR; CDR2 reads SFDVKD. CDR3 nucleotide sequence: TGTGCCACCAGTGATGAGACTTGGGGGGGGTACAATGAGCAGTCCTTC. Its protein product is CATSDETWGGYNEQSF.